The clone carrying this T cell receptor beta chain was detected only a few times. Antigen specificity is unknown. The V gene's germline CDR1 is SEHNR and CDR2 FQNEAQ (reference sequence). The CDR3 loop spans 14 amino acids. The germline V and J ends were trimmed by 3 bases and 3 bases, with 9 bases remaining between them. This specimen belongs to a study of cytomegalovirus exposure and HLA in healthy donors. PCR employed 60 Vbeta and 13 Jbeta primers. The data were produced by immunoSEQ multiplex PCR, yet TCRdb's version contains in-frame clones alone and is incomplete. Among approximately 150,000 clones listed, approximately 79% were seen once. Broader study findings: Data from an earlier analysis indicated that most TCR beta V segments were productive either about 87% or about 30% of the time. Clonal expansion was found to be greater in HLA-associated TCR beta chains than in equally common others in a later analysis. Cytomegalovirus-associated status was assigned to roughly 160 TCR beta chains. A few chains tied to CMV proved CMV antigen-specific in vitro.

This TCR came from a man aged 40-49 years in good health and CMV-seropositive. Sequenced material: PBMCs. The rearrangement uses TRBV7-9 and TRBJ1-5, with D possibly matching TRBD1 (5 bases). CDR3 coding DNA: TGTGCCAGCAGCTTTACAGGCCTCAATCAGCCCCAGCATTTT. Protein sequence: CASSFTGLNQPQHF.